This T cell receptor beta chain was sequenced during a study of shared clonotypes between healthy human individuals (dated by TCRdb to about 2020). Concerning the study at large: The cohort included three men and a couple of women between 18 and 49 years of age. For each donor, three plates each were used for CD4 naive and CD4 memory, two plates were used for CD8 naive, and one plate was used for CD8 memory. To estimate repertoire size and how much clonotypes are shared between individuals, the study performed deep sequencing of blood TCR repertoires from about five healthy adults. To increase sequencing depth and limit assay-specific biases, TCR repertoire library preparation and sequencing were carried out by different laboratories using diverse techniques. Leukapheresis yielded between about 0.85 and 10 billion PBMCs per donor. Broad study findings and their caveats: Incomplete sequencing was indicated by rarefaction of sorted-subset datasets, despite the large sequencing depth. The small number of donors limited the genetic and exposure-history diversity represented. Sampling was limited to blood, and TCR repertoires in tissue likely differ from TCR repertoires in blood. Across several donors, around 5% of naive CD4, roughly 3.5% of naive CD8, approximately 2.5% of memory CD4, and about 0.44% of memory CD8 clonotypes were shared. Estimated clonotype richness was generally larger for naive than for memory subsets. Clonotypes shared by all four sorted-subset donors showed higher generation probabilities than non-shared clonotypes. Pairwise subsampling indicated that sequencing depth was expected to affect the degree of clonotype sharing among donors.

Notes on this clone: What this receptor recognizes is not known. A junction boundary mismatches the germline segment, possibly from a read error.

Using the deep immunoSEQ assay, multiplex PCR amplified TCR CDR3 regions from genomic DNA. Extracted genomic DNA from each cell subset was spread evenly across all wells of several immunoSEQ 96-well plates, with each plate serving as a replicate. For sorted subsets, each replicate PCR was loaded with approximately 190 ng genomic DNA, equivalent to approximately 27,000 T cell genomes. Purified libraries were measured with a Qubit 3.0 fluorometer, size-checked on a Bioanalyzer 2100, and measured again with the KAPA Library Quantification kit. A separate single-read 150-cycle Illumina NextSeq 550 flow cell was used to sequence each immunoSEQ 96-well plate. The authors' pipeline ran thus. The immunoSEQ output contained only junctional sequences without quality scores, so filtering could not match that applied to full-length reads. Sequences were annotated with PyIR, a Python wrapper for IgBLAST v1.9, using IMGT germline references to assign V/J genes and CDR3. Reads with weak V/J assignments (E-value above 1e-6), missing CDR3, stop codons, out-of-frame junctions, or ambiguous translated residues were removed. V3J clonotypes were defined by identical inferred V gene, J gene, and CDR3 amino acid sequence. Percentage overlap between repertoires was computed as shared unique clonotypes divided by the size of the smaller repertoire. Richness of each repertoire was evaluated using RTK rarefaction, the Chao1 estimator, and Recon v2.1 estimates of unobserved clonotypes. Generation probabilities were computed with OLGA for all TCRbeta clonotypes obtained by the gDNA method from several donors. TCRdb re-hosts the immuneACCESS table, in-frame sequences only. Its copies lack some clones; in the studies checked, an unresolved V gene accounts for under half of them, and the cause for the rest is not known. That table furnishes V, J and clone size, whereas the DNA furnished D and trimming. This sample lists approximately 2,000,000 clones; around 95% were detected once. 1.5% to 2% of the sample is in the top ten clones.

CD8 naive samples consisted of CD45RO-negative cells that were positively selected for CCR7, yielding a CD45RA+CCR7+ population without TemRA cells. Donors were healthy HIV-negative adults with no recently reported acute infections or vaccinations. All donors were Caucasian adults living in Nashville, Tennessee, USA. Blood was obtained by leukapheresis, after which PBMCs were separated by Ficoll-Histopaque density gradient centrifugation and cryopreserved in liquid nitrogen vapor phase. Analytical flow cytometry was used to check the purity and quantity of each magnetically sorted T cell population. Each sorted fraction had its genomic DNA isolated and then quantified by UV absorbance on a Nanodrop 2000c. The cysteine opens and the phenylalanine closes a CDR3 of 13 amino acids. Just CDR3 DNA is preserved here, 39 bases in frame from base 1. CDR1 and CDR2 (MGHRA, YSYEKL) derive from the germline V gene.

The sample comprised naive CD8+ T cells from PBMCs. The sample's cell subset or site label, decoded: CD45RA+CCR7+. The sequence is built from TRBV4-1 and TRBJ1-2; the junction holds 7 bases that match TRBD1. The TCR sequence derives from a young man in good health. Some clones in this sample may be carry-over from other donors' samples. The CDR3 reads CASSPKSTGVRFF. In nucleotides, the sequence is TGCGCCAGCAGCCCCAAATCCACAGGGGTGAGGTTTTTC.